This is a list of T cell receptor beta chains from one sample in a study of Ad26.COV2.S vaccination and SARS-CoV-2 variants. Libraries were prepared by immunoSEQ multiplex PCR; TCRdb keeps only in-frame clonotypes and omits some of them. The sample holds hundreds of thousands of clones; 80% to 90% are singletons and the top ten take around 11%. The sample here was peripheral blood, taken in a trial of Ad26.COV2.S vaccine versus placebo. These receptors came from a person aged 18-65 years who received the Ad26.COV2.S COVID-19 vaccine or a placebo. The CDR3 runs from the conserved cysteine through the conserved F or W. The order of the fields is clone size, D gene, V gene, J gene, CDR3 DNA, CDR3 protein. A D gene is named only where the DNA matches it firmly. Clone size is not always given. Where it is, it says once, few, many or a class for expanded clones.

clone_size: NA; d_call: NA; v_call: TRBV7-9; j_call: TRBJ1-2; cdr3_nt: TGTGCCAGCAGCTCAGAGCGGGACTTCTATGGCTACACCTTC; cdr3_aa: CASSSERDFYGYTF
clone_size: NA; d_call: TRBD2; v_call: TRBV10-3; j_call: TRBJ2-2; cdr3_nt: TGTGCCATCAGTTACGGGGGGCTAGCGGGCTTGAACACCGGGGAGCTGTTTTTT; cdr3_aa: CAISYGGLAGLNTGELFF
clone_size: NA; d_call: TRBD1; v_call: TRBV28; j_call: TRBJ1-5; cdr3_nt: TGTGCCAGCAGTTTATGGGGGACAGGGGGCCGAAATCAGCCCCAGCATTTT; cdr3_aa: CASSLWGTGGRNQPQHF
clone_size: NA; d_call: NA; v_call: TRBV2; j_call: TRBJ2-7; cdr3_nt: TGTGCCAGCAGTGATCTAGGGCTAGCGCTGTACGAGCAGTACTTC; cdr3_aa: CASSDLGLALYEQYF
clone_size: NA; d_call: NA; v_call: TRBV19; j_call: TRBJ2-4; cdr3_nt: TGTGCCAGTAGTATCCAGGGGGGAAACATTCAGTACTTC; cdr3_aa: CASSIQGGNIQYF
clone_size: NA; d_call: NA; v_call: TRBV12-3/TRBV12-4; j_call: TRBJ1-6; cdr3_nt: TGTGCCAGCAGGTTAACACCTAATTCACCCCTCCACTTT; cdr3_aa: CASRLTPNSPLHF
clone_size: NA; d_call: NA; v_call: TRBV4-3; j_call: TRBJ2-1; cdr3_nt: TGCGCCAGCAGCCAACCTGGGGATGAGCAGTTCTTC; cdr3_aa: CASSQPGDEQFF
clone_size: NA; d_call: NA; v_call: TRBV7-2; j_call: TRBJ1-1; cdr3_nt: TGTGCCAGCAGCCCCGGCCCGAACACTGAAGCTTTCTTT; cdr3_aa: CASSPGPNTEAFF
clone_size: once; d_call: NA; v_call: TRBV15; j_call: TRBJ1-1; cdr3_nt: TGTGCCACCAGCAGAGATTGGGCTAACACTGAAGCTTTCTTT; cdr3_aa: CATSRDWANTEAFF
clone_size: NA; d_call: NA; v_call: TRBV30; j_call: TRBJ2-1; cdr3_nt: TGTGCCTGGAGTGTCGGCAGGTCGGCCTACAATGAGCAGTTCTTC; cdr3_aa: CAWSVGRSAYNEQFF
clone_size: NA; d_call: NA; v_call: TRBV5-5; j_call: TRBJ1-5; cdr3_nt: TGTGCCAGCAGCTTGGGTAGGTACCGGCCCCAGCATTTT; cdr3_aa: CASSLGRYRPQHF
clone_size: NA; d_call: NA; v_call: TRBV5-1; j_call: TRBJ2-7; cdr3_nt: TGCGCCAGCAGCTTGGTTTCAGGGTCGTACGAGCAGTACTTC; cdr3_aa: CASSLVSGSYEQYF
clone_size: NA; d_call: NA; v_call: TRBV18; j_call: TRBJ2-1; cdr3_nt: TGTGCCAGCTCCCCCGGGGTAGCGGTGGGAAATGAGCAGTTCTTC; cdr3_aa: CASSPGVAVGNEQFF
clone_size: once; d_call: TRBD1; v_call: TRBV5-1; j_call: TRBJ2-3; cdr3_nt: TGCGCCAGCAGGGGACAGGGGTTTCGGTATTTT; cdr3_aa: CASRGQGFRYF
clone_size: NA; d_call: NA; v_call: TRBV4-2; j_call: TRBJ1-1; cdr3_nt: TGTGCCAGCAGCCGGGGGGGTGACACTGAAGCTTTCTTT; cdr3_aa: CASSRGGDTEAFF
clone_size: once; d_call: NA; v_call: TRBV9; j_call: TRBJ2-7; cdr3_nt: TGTGCCAGCAGCGCATCAGGGAGCCCCTTCTCCTACGAGCAGTACTTC; cdr3_aa: CASSASGSPFSYEQYF
clone_size: NA; d_call: TRBD1; v_call: TRBV20-1; j_call: TRBJ1-1; cdr3_nt: TGCAGTGCTAGTAGGGGACAGAATGAAGCTTTCTTT; cdr3_aa: CSASRGQNEAFF